One sample yielded the 15 T cell receptor beta chains listed below, sequenced in a study of CXCR3-negative and CXCR3-positive naive CD8 T cells (dated by TCRdb to the late 2010s). What the authors observed across the whole study: TRB CDR3s from CXCR3-positive naive cells showed higher hydrophobicity (lower Kidera factor 4), lower energy, and higher strength and volume indices than CXCR3-negative naive cells.

These TCRs' antigens remain unknown. The reads were generated on a NextSeq 550. The Human TCR Profiling Kit (MiLaboratory) was used to make UMI-labeled 5' RACE TRB cDNA libraries. The reads were reprocessed in TCRdb, with one entry per CDR3 protein sequence and no accompanying DNA. The sample's clone listing holds 140,000 to 150,000 distinct CDR3 sequences. The ten biggest clones cover over 0.25% of the sample. Source material: naive CXCR3+ CD8+ T cells from blood. Sample cell subset or site, as interpreted from the label and publication: CD45RO-CCR7+CD27+CD95- naive CD8+ T cells expressing CXCR3 (TNR3+). The receptors were sampled from a human donor in good health. Some clones in this sample may be carry-over from other donors' samples.

The chain is built from TRBV19 and TRBJ2-7; the D gene TCRdb calls, TRBD1, cannot be checked with no DNA. In germline, CDR1 is LNHDA, CDR2 SQIVND (reference sequence). The CDR3 totals 14 residues. CDR3 sequence reads: CASKTWTASYEQYF.

The V and J genes are TRBV20-1 and TRBJ2-1; the D call from TCRdb, TRBD2, cannot be confirmed without DNA. This CDR3 spans 14 amino acids. CDR1 and CDR2 from the germline V gene are DFQATT and SNEGSKA (reference sequence). CDR3 region: CSASWLAGGGEQFF.

V and J are TRBV19 and TRBJ2-7; the D call from TCRdb, TRBD1, cannot be confirmed without DNA. Germline V gene sequence: CDR1 LNHDA, CDR2 SQIVND (reference sequence). The CDR3 runs 15 residues. The CDR3 loop is CASSAGTGQSYEQYF.

The chain uses TRBV12-3 or TRBV12-4 and TRBJ2-5; as DNA is missing, the TRBD2 call by TCRdb cannot be tested. This CDR3 is built from 15 residues. The CDR3 loop is CASSLTSGDKRDQYF.

V gene TRBV29-1 combines with J gene TRBJ2-2; TCRdb indicates TRBD1, and absent DNA this call remains unverified. The CDR3 spans 15 residues. From germline, CDR1 is SQVTM and CDR2 ANQGSEA. The CDR3: CSVAGPSGTSGELFF.

The J gene is TRBJ2-7, the V gene TRBV29-1; TCRdb names TRBD1, which stays unverified in the absence of DNA. The CDR3 sequence is 13 residues long. The germline V gene encodes CDR1 SQVTM and CDR2 ANQGSEA. CDR3 loop: CSAAGTDPYEQYF.

The V gene is TRBV29-1, the J gene TRBJ2-5; TCRdb reports TRBD2, a call that lacks DNA to check it against. CDR1 and CDR2 from the germline V gene are SQVTM and ANQGSEA. The CDR3 has 15 amino acids. This chain's CDR3 is CSVERPYGPQETQYF.

The chain joins TRBV7-3 to TRBJ2-2; TCRdb's D gene call, TRBD2, goes unchecked for lack of DNA. Germline V lookup: CDR1 SGHTA, CDR2 FQGTGA. The CDR3 length is 15 residues. This CDR3 reads CASSAAGGLTGELFF.

The chain employs TRBV12-3 or TRBV12-4 and TRBJ1-2; TCRdb selects TRBD1, and the lack of DNA leaves this call unchecked. The CDR3 is made up of 13 amino acids. The CDR3 is CASSILTGVGYTF.

The chain couples TRBV29-1 to TRBJ2-7. CDR1 and CDR2 (germline): SQVTM, ANQGSEA. CDR3 length: 12 amino acids. Here the CDR3 reads CSAVDTLNEQYF.

The rearrangement links TRBV20-1 to TRBJ2-3. This CDR3 contains 12 residues. Germline V CDR1 and CDR2: DFQATT, SNEGSKA (reference sequence). The CDR3 loop reads CSARVGSDTQYF.

V gene TRBV11-1 combines with J gene TRBJ2-1; TCRdb selects TRBD2, and the lack of DNA leaves this call unchecked. Germline V gene lookup returns CDR1 SGHAT and CDR2 FQDESV (reference sequence). The CDR3 is made up of 14 amino acids. This chain's CDR3 is CASSLAALPNEQFF.

The rearrangement joins TRBV5-6 to TRBJ1-6. CDR1 and CDR2 (germline): SGHDT, YYEEEE. CDR3 length: 16 amino acids. The CDR3 loop is CASSSVGGSYNSPLHF.

CDR3 loop: CASSSPGEGSYEQYF. The chain links TRBV7-3 to TRBJ2-7; lacking DNA, the TRBD1 call made by TCRdb goes unchecked. Germline V gene lookup returns CDR1 SGHTA and CDR2 FQGTGA. The CDR3 has 15 residues.

The genes are TRBV7-9 and TRBJ2-7; TCRdb reports TRBD1, a call that lacks DNA to check it against. The CDR3 sequence is 13 residues long. The germline V gene has CDR1 SEHNR and CDR2 FQNEAQ (reference sequence). CDR3 in amino acids: CASSFDRGYEQYF.